These 8 T cell receptor beta chains were sequenced from one sample in a study of CXCR3-negative and CXCR3-positive naive CD8 T cells (dated by TCRdb to about 2019). Sequencing relied on a NextSeq 550. The Human TCR Profiling Kit (MiLaboratory) was used to make UMI-labeled 5' RACE TRB cDNA libraries. Following TCRdb reprocessing, every CDR3 protein sequence forms one entry, and DNA is not provided. The sample table records some 41,000 distinct CDR3 sequences. Over 8.5% of the sample belongs to the ten largest clones. The sequencing input was memory CD8+ T cells from blood. The cell subset or site label on this specimen signifies: conventional CD8+ memory T cells (TMEM), sorted as controls. The receptors here all came from a human donor in good health. Some clones in this sample may be carry-over from other donors' samples.

The chain carries TRBV6-2 or TRBV6-3 and TRBJ2-3; TCRdb proposes TRBD1, but this gene call is untestable without DNA. This CDR3 has 14 amino acids. Germline V CDR1 and CDR2: MNHEY, SVGEGT. CDR3 amino acids: CASSLRDRTDTQYF.

The rearrangement links TRBV10-3 to TRBJ1-4; TCRdb indicates TRBD1, and absent DNA this call remains unverified. The CDR3 extends over 16 amino acids. CDR1 and CDR2 (germline): ENHRY, SYGVKD. CDR3: CAISEDRGRGNEKLFF.

V usage is TRBV7-2 and J usage is TRBJ1-2; TCRdb's assignment of TRBD1 cannot be checked, as there is no DNA. Per germline, CDR1 SGHTA and CDR2 FQGNSA. This CDR3 has 15 residues. CDR3 region: CASSPYGQSNYGYTF.

CDR3 sequence: CATGIDYGGNQPQHF. The V and J genes are TRBV12-3 or TRBV12-4 and TRBJ1-5; TCRdb lists TRBD1, though no DNA is available to test this call. This CDR3 region has 15 residues.

V and J are TRBV12-3 or TRBV12-4 and TRBJ2-5; the D call of TRBD1 rests on TCRdb alone, since no DNA is present to check it. The CDR3 consists of 14 residues. CDR3 sequence reads: CASSLRRQQETQYF.

The genes are TRBV29-1 and TRBJ2-1; absent DNA, TCRdb's TRBD2 call cannot be checked. Germline CDR1 reads SQVTM; CDR2 reads ANQGSEA. This CDR3 region has 14 residues. The CDR3 sequence: CSAEGRAEYNEQFF.

The chain is built from TRBV27 and TRBJ1-5; TCRdb lists TRBD1, though no DNA is available to test this call. The germline CDR1 and CDR2 sequences are MNHEY and SMNVEV (reference sequence). The CDR3 runs 14 residues. This chain's CDR3 is CASSLFREDQPQHF.

The V and J genes are TRBV5-6 and TRBJ2-5. The germline V gene encodes CDR1 SGHDT and CDR2 YYEEEE. The CDR3 extends over 15 amino acids. This CDR3 reads CASSLGSYPQGTQYF.